This T cell receptor beta chain is from a study of blood T cell repertoires in COVID-19. Study in general: Samples taken during acute and convalescent COVID-19 were collected in the United States, Italy and Spain.

TCRdb keeps only in-frame clones here, not all; method: immunoSEQ multiplex PCR. Among about 16,000 clones listed, around 84% were seen once. The V end was cut by 1 base, the J end by 13 bases, with 14 bases between. The CDR3 runs 13 residues. Germline CDR1 MNHEY, CDR2 SMNVEV (reference sequence). The origin of this receptor is a human donor with active COVID-19. The donor label of this sample is uncertain. The sequenced sample consisted of peripheral blood. The chain combines TRBV27 with TRBJ1-5, with D perhaps matching TRBD1 (6 bases). This chain's CDR3 is CASSLYLGAFQHF. The DNA of the CDR3 is TGTGCCAGCAGTTTATATTTGGGGGCATTTCAGCATTTT.